This T cell receptor (beta chain) emerged from a study of shared clonotypes between healthy human individuals. Notes on the study in general: Among several donors, roughly 5% of naive CD4 clonotypes were found in common.

As regards this clone: No antigen is known for it.

Assay execution proceeded at the deep level. The data were produced by immunoSEQ multiplex PCR, yet TCRdb's version contains in-frame clones alone and is incomplete. The sample has about 2.4 million clones, 93% seen once. A CD45RA-negative memory subset and a CD45RA+ naive subset were separated from the CD4+ cells. The CDR3 extends over 13 amino acids. Germline assignment: CDR1 GTSNPN and CDR2 SVGIG (reference sequence). V shed 4 bases and J shed 0 bases, with 7 bases lying between them. J is TRBJ1-3 and V is TRBV30; D unresolved. The sequence derives from a man between 18 and 29 years old in good health. Some clones in this sample may be carry-over from other donors' samples. The specimen was naive CD4+ T cells from PBMCs. The subset denotes: CD45RA+ positively selected. The CDR3 spells CAWTHYSGNTIYF. Here the CDR3 DNA reads TGTGCCTGGACCCATTACTCTGGAAACACCATATATTTT.